This T cell receptor beta chain is drawn from a study of blood T cell repertoires in COVID-19. The germline V gene encodes CDR1 ENHRY and CDR2 SYGVKD. CDR3 length: 16 amino acids. The ends lost 3 bases at V and 0 bases at J; junction bases unmatched: 4. Sequenced by immunoSEQ multiplex PCR; TCRdb stores in-frame clones only, minus some. This sample has more than 55,000 clones, with 86% found just once. This receptor was identified in a man aged 50 or older with active COVID-19. The sequenced material came from peripheral blood. This chain joins TRBV10-3 and TRBJ2-7, with 11 bases aligning to TRBD2. The CDR3 protein is CAISDPGTSGSYEQYF. The CDR3 coding sequence is TGTGCCATCAGTGACCCCGGGACTAGCGGCTCCTACGAGCAGTACTTC.